Below, 22 T cell receptor beta chains from the same sample are listed, as sequenced in a study of T cells in Graves' hyperthyroidism and ophthalmopathy. Amplification of TCR beta CDR3 regions used RNA as the template. First-round RT-PCR with HTBI primers amplified the TCR CDR3 region. A single record per CDR3 protein comes from TCRdb applying MiXCR to the multiplex PCR reads. Of more than 300,000 distinct CDR3 sequences in the sample, less than 15% are singletons; the top ten hold less than 10%. What was sequenced was blood. All receptors come from a woman in her late teens or twenties with Graves' hyperthyroidism.

On this clonotype: A much larger clone differs from this one at a single base, so this may be a read error. The chain carries TRBV28 and TRBJ1-2; TRBD1 matches at 7 bases. V lost 6 bases, J lost 1 base, and 5 bases stayed unmatched. The CDR3 runs 14 residues. Germline CDR1 and CDR2: MDHEN and SYDVKM. The CDR3, as DNA: TGTGCCAGCAGGTCGGGACAGTTTAACTATGGCTACACCTTC. This sequence encodes CASRSGQFNYGYTF.

This clonotype was detected many times. V and J are TRBV11-1 and TRBJ1-2; perhaps TRBD1 as D (5 bases). Between the trimmed V and J ends, which lost 3 bases and 8 bases, there was a span of 13 bases. Looked up from germline, CDR1 is SGHAT and CDR2 is FQDESV (reference sequence). The CDR3 consists of 13 residues. CDR3 sequence reads: CASSFPAGGGYTF. The CDR3 nucleotides are TGTGCCAGCAGCTTCCCGGCGGGGGGAGGCTACACCTTC.

This clonotype occurred many times. This chain links TRBV6-5 with TRBJ1-1; TRBD1 is a possible D gene (6 bases). V shed 2 bases and J shed 0 bases, with 10 bases lying between them. Germline V CDR1 and CDR2: MNHEY, SVGAGI. CDR3 size: 15 residues. CDR3 sequence: CASSYGGGLNTEAFF. CDR3 nucleotides: TGTGCCAGCAGTTACGGGGGCGGCCTGAACACTGAAGCTTTCTTT.

This chain uses TRBV7-9 with TRBJ1-1; weak D call: TRBD1 (6 bases). Germline CDR1 is SEHNR and CDR2 is FQNEAQ (reference sequence). CDR3 length: 15 amino acids. V lost 3 bases, J lost 4 bases, and 15 bases lay in between. For the CDR3, the DNA is TGTGCCAGCAGCTTGCGGGACAAACTATTCACTGAAGCTTTCTTT. It specifies CASSLRDKLFTEAFF.

This clonotype was found many times. The genes are TRBV5-1 and TRBJ2-1; tentative D call: TRBD2 (5 bases). Trimming pared 2 bases from V and 5 bases from J, leaving 8 bases between. Germline CDR1 reads SGHRS; CDR2 reads YFSETQ. The CDR3 loop spans 13 amino acids. DNA of the CDR3: TGCGCCAGCAGCTTCCGGGGAGACAATGAGCAGTTCTTC. Translation: CASSFRGDNEQFF. Drawing the rest from reference TRBV5-1 and TRBJ2-1, the complete variable domain is KAGVTQTPRYLIKTRGQQVTLSCSPISGHRSVSWYQQTPGQGLQFLFEYFSETQRNKGNFPGRFSGRQFSNSRSEMNVSTLELGDSALYLCASSFRGDNEQFFGPGTRLTVL.

Many counts were recorded for this clonotype. The chain uses TRBV20-1 and TRBJ2-1; 10 bases align to TRBD1. The CDR3 consists of 15 residues. The ends lost 5 bases at V and 7 bases at J; junction bases unmatched: 11. Per germline, CDR1 DFQATT and CDR2 SNEGSKA (reference sequence). The CDR3 sequence is CSAGAPGQGRNEQFF. For the CDR3, the DNA is TGCAGTGCTGGTGCCCCGGGACAGGGGAGAAATGAGCAGTTCTTC.

The gene calls are TRBV9 and TRBJ1-1; perhaps TRBD1 as D (6 bases). This CDR3 is 16 amino acids long. The germline V gene encodes CDR1 SGDLS and CDR2 YYNGEE. V was clipped by 6 bases and J by 0 bases, with 18 bases between them. CDR3 sequence reads: CASTHGQSYMNTEAFF. The CDR3 DNA is TGTGCCAGCACGCATGGACAGTCATACATGAACACTGAAGCTTTCTTT. Full variable domain (rest looked up from reference TRBV9 and TRBJ1-1): DSGVTQTPKHLITATGQRVTLRCSPRSGDLSVYWYQQSLDQGLQFLIQYYNGEERAKGNILERFSAQQFPDLHSELNLSSLELGDSALYFCASTHGQSYMNTEAFFGQGTRLTVV.

This clonotype was seen repeatedly, ten times or more. The J gene is TRBJ2-7, the V gene TRBV18, with D possibly matching TRBD2 (6 bases). CDR3 length: 14 residues. V lost 2 bases, J lost 5 bases, and 13 bases lay in between. Germline assignment: CDR1 KGHSH and CDR2 LQKENI. CDR3 coding DNA: TGTGCCAGCTCACCAGAGGAGGGTTCCCACGAGCAGTACTTC. Translated, it gives CASSPEEGSHEQYF.

V and J are TRBV5-1 and TRBJ2-1, with D possibly being TRBD2 (5 bases). Germline CDR1 is SGHRS and CDR2 is YFSETQ. The CDR3 sequence is 15 residues long. The V end lost 4 bases, the J end lost 0 bases, and 11 bases lay between the germline ends. The CDR3 spells CASSGSGASYNEQFF. In DNA, the CDR3 is TGCGCCAGCAGCGGGAGCGGCGCCTCCTACAATGAGCAGTTCTTC.

This clonotype was observed a handful of times. The chain recombines TRBV7-6 with TRBJ1-1; TRBD1 matches at 7 bases. The CDR3 is 14 amino acids. Germline CDR1 SGHVS, CDR2 FNYEAQ. V gave up 1 base and J gave up 4 bases; unmatched junction bases: 3. The DNA for the CDR3 is TGTGCCAGCAGCTTAGATCAGGGGGGCACTGAAGCTTTCTTT. Residues: CASSLDQGGTEAFF.

This clonotype has more than one count but fewer than ten. CDR3 DNA sequence: TGTGCCAGCAGCCAGGAGGGGAGGACTGAAGCTTTCTTT. Residues: CASSQEGRTEAFF. The rearrangement joins TRBV14 to TRBJ1-1; D is possibly TRBD1 (5 bases). The V and J ends lost 3 bases and 5 bases respectively, with 10 bases between them. The CDR3 has 13 residues. In germline, CDR1 is SGHDN, CDR2 FVKESK.

This clonotype was recorded at least ten times. The J gene is TRBJ1-2, the V gene TRBV11-2; D remains ambiguous. CDR3 size: 16 residues. V was clipped by 4 bases and J by 0 bases, with 15 bases between them. Germline V lookup: CDR1 SGHAT, CDR2 FQNNGV. CDR3 region: CASSSMILRTNYGYTF. CDR3 DNA sequence: TGTGCCAGCAGCTCAATGATTCTCAGGACTAACTATGGCTACACCTTC.

This clonotype was seen at least ten times. The chain couples TRBV2 to TRBJ2-3; D call uncertain. Trimming removed 8 bases at V and 3 bases at J, with 15 bases between. This CDR3 has 14 amino acids. Germline-derived CDR1 and CDR2 are SNHLY and FYNNEI. CDR3 in DNA: TGTGCCAGCCTGAGAGCAGGATTTACAGATACGCAGTATTTT. It codes for CASLRAGFTDTQYF.

This clonotype has ten or more counts. The chain has TRBV6-2 or TRBV6-3 and TRBJ2-7; 10 bases map to TRBD2. This CDR3 has 14 residues. Germline V CDR1 and CDR2: MNHEY, SVGEGT. The junction had 3 bases not matched to a gene; V was cut back by 4 bases and J by 3 bases. CDR3 amino acids: CASSFRTSGYEQYF. CDR3 coding DNA: TGTGCCAGCAGTTTTCGGACTAGCGGCTACGAGCAGTACTTC.

This clonotype was seen many times. The chain recombines TRBV5-1 with TRBJ1-4; D is unresolved. Trimming took off 0 bases at V and 0 bases at J, with 3 bases between the two ends. From germline, CDR1 is SGHRS and CDR2 YFSETQ. This CDR3 comprises 14 residues. The CDR3 region has the DNA TGCGCCAGCAGCTTGGGGACAACTAATGAAAAACTGTTTTTT. This gives the protein CASSLGTTNEKLFF.

This clonotype has at least ten counts. V gene TRBV5-1 combines with J gene TRBJ2-1, with D uncertain. The CDR3 contains 15 residues. Germline values: CDR1 SGHRS, CDR2 YFSETQ. With 6 bases removed from V and 0 bases from J, the gap between germline ends came to 13 bases. The CDR3 DNA is TGCGCCAGCATTCCTGGCGGAAGCTCCTACAATGAGCAGTTCTTC. Protein sequence: CASIPGGSSYNEQFF.

This clonotype was observed at least ten times. The chain has TRBV28 and TRBJ2-7, with 7 bases that match TRBD1. Germline trimming cut 6 bases from V and 7 bases from J; bases unmatched to any gene: 12. The CDR3 runs to 14 residues. Looked up from germline, CDR1 is MDHEN and CDR2 is SYDVKM. CDR3 nucleotide sequence: TGTGCCAGCAGGGCCGGGACAGTCCACGGGGAGCAGTACTTC. Amino acids: CASRAGTVHGEQYF.

V gene TRBV11-2 combines with J gene TRBJ2-2, with D unresolved. Germline assignment: CDR1 SGHAT and CDR2 FQNNGV. The V and J ends lost 1 base and 6 bases respectively, with 6 bases between them. CDR3 length: 13 amino acids. CDR3 region: CASSLVRPGELFF. The CDR3 DNA reads as TGTGCCAGCAGCTTAGTCCGCCCCGGGGAGCTGTTTTTT.

The table lists this clonotype with many counts. V gene TRBV6-1 combines with J gene TRBJ1-5; D unresolved. The V gene lost 2 bases and the J gene lost 0 bases, with 8 bases spanning the gap. The CDR3 runs to 15 residues. Germline V gene lookup returns CDR1 MNHNS and CDR2 SASEGT. The CDR3 sequence: CASSEQHPSNQPQHF. Written as DNA, the CDR3 is TGTGCCAGCAGTGAACAACACCCTAGCAATCAGCCCCAGCATTTT.

There are a few counts of this clonotype. The rearrangement uses TRBV19 and TRBJ2-1, with D perhaps matching TRBD1 (7 bases). CDR1 LNHDA and CDR2 SQIVND come from the germline V gene (reference sequence). Trimming cost V 7 bases and J 7 bases, with 17 bases left between them. The CDR3 totals 14 residues. For the CDR3, the DNA is TGTGCCAGTAAAGAGTGGCAGGGGGGTAATGAGCAGTTCTTC. It yields the protein CASKEWQGGNEQFF.

This clonotype occurred a few times. The genes are TRBV10-3 and TRBJ2-3; D is possibly TRBD1 (6 bases). CDR1 is ENHRY, CDR2 SYGVKD, per germline. The ends were cut back, 2 bases at V and 6 bases at J, with 9 bases in the middle. The CDR3 covers 13 residues. The CDR3 coding sequence is TGTGCCATCAGTGAGCAGGGGACGGATACGCAGTATTTT. Protein: CAISEQGTDTQYF.

This clonotype was counted at least ten times. This sequence joins TRBV7-2 and TRBJ1-1; D unresolved. The CDR3 contains 12 residues. Germline CDR1 is SGHTA and CDR2 is FQGNSA. Trimming removed 2 bases from V and 8 bases from J, with 9 bases in between. The CDR3 reads CASSLIMVEAFF. CDR3 nucleotide sequence: TGTGCCAGCAGCTTAATAATGGTAGAAGCTTTCTTT.